The rows below give T cell receptor beta chains drawn from one sample of a study of blood T cell repertoires in COVID-19. Some clones are missing from TCRdb's copy, which holds only in-frame ones; the method was immunoSEQ multiplex PCR. Of 75,000 to 100,000 clones in the sample, over 75% were seen once. The material sequenced was peripheral blood. These receptors all come from a man between 60 and 70 years old with acute or convalescent COVID-19. CDR3s include the opening cysteine and the closing phenylalanine or tryptophan. The D gene is left open where the match is weak. Clone size is stated in some rows and not others, as once, few, many or a class when expanded.

size | D | J | V | DNA | CDR3
. | TRBD1 | TRBJ1-2 | TRBV30 | TGTGCCTGGGGGGACAGGGCTTATGGCTACACCTTC | CAWGDRAYGYTF
once | TRBD1 | TRBJ2-6 | TRBV19 | TGTGCCAGTAGTACCGGGACAGGGAGTGGGGCCAACGTCCTGACTTTC | CASSTGTGSGANVLTF
. | . | TRBJ2-5 | TRBV19 | TGTGCCAGTAGTATTGCGGGGCTGGAGACCCAGTACTTC | CASSIAGLETQYF
once | TRBD2 | TRBJ2-2 | TRBV19 | TGTGCCAGTAGTCACCGGACTAGGAGTGTACCCGGGGAGCTGTTTTTT | CASSHRTRSVPGELFF
. | . | TRBJ1-1 | TRBV28 | TGTGCCAGCAGTTTATCGGCTAGTGGTACTGAAGCTTTCTTT | CASSLSASGTEAFF
. | . | TRBJ2-3 | TRBV7-2 | TGTGCCAGCAGCAGGGGACTCGTCACAGATACGCAGTATTTT | CASSRGLVTDTQYF
. | TRBD1 | TRBJ1-5 | TRBV19 | TGTGCCAGTAGTATAGATCCAGGGGGCTACCAGCCCCAGCATTTT | CASSIDPGGYQPQHF
. | . | TRBJ2-3 | TRBV5-1 | TGCGCCAGCAGCTTAAACACGGGTGCAGATACGCAGTATTTT | CASSLNTGADTQYF
. | . | TRBJ1-6 | TRBV19 | TGTGCCAGCAGCGGACAGTCCCCAAATTCACCCCTCCACTTT | CASSGQSPNSPLHF
. | TRBD1 | TRBJ2-7 | TRBV11-2 | TGTGCCAGCAGCTACTCGGACAGGGGAAGCTCCTACGAGCAGTACTTC | CASSYSDRGSSYEQYF
. | . | TRBJ1-2 | TRBV7-9 | TGTGCCAGCAGCTTAGGGGACACCTATGGCTACACCTTC | CASSLGDTYGYTF
. | . | TRBJ1-3 | TRBV15 | TGTGCCACCAGGGACGCCGGGACAACCTCTGGAAACACCATATATTTT | CATRDAGTTSGNTIYF
once | TRBD2 | TRBJ2-7 | TRBV6-2/TRBV6-3 | TGTGCCAGCAGTAGACTAGCCGACACCTACGAGCAGTACTTC | CASSRLADTYEQYF
. | TRBD1 | TRBJ2-2 | TRBV19 | TGTGCCAGTAGGCTGGACAGGGGGCGCGCCACCGGGGAGCTGTTTTTT | CASRLDRGRATGELFF
. | TRBD2 | TRBJ2-1 | TRBV11-3 | TGTGCCAGCAGCTTAGAAGGGGCGGGGGGTCGTAATGAGCAGTTCTTC | CASSLEGAGGRNEQFF
. | . | TRBJ1-6 | TRBV19 | TGTGCCAGTAACGACTCACAGGGTTCCTATAATTCACCCCTCCACTTT | CASNDSQGSYNSPLHF
. | . | TRBJ1-2 | TRBV11-2 | TGTGCCAGCAGCCCCGACAGGAACTATGGCTACACCTTC | CASSPDRNYGYTF
. | . | TRBJ1-5 | TRBV6-5 | TGTGCCAGCAGTAAAAGGACAGTTAATCAGCCCCAGCATTTT | CASSKRTVNQPQHF
. | . | TRBJ1-1 | TRBV12-3/TRBV12-4 | TGTGCCAGCAGGAGGGGGACTGAAGCTTTCTTT | CASRRGTEAFF
. | TRBD1 | TRBJ1-1 | TRBV5-1 | TGCGCCAGCAGGGAAACGGACAGGGCGTTGGGCACTGAAGCTTTCTTT | CASRETDRALGTEAFF
. | . | TRBJ2-1 | TRBV7-2 | TGTGCCAGCAGCTTAGTCCGGGGCAATGAGCAGTTCTTC | CASSLVRGNEQFF
. | . | TRBJ2-5 | TRBV10-2 | TGCGCCAGCAGTGGGGAGGAAGAGACCCAGTACTTC | CASSGEEETQYF
. | TRBD1 | TRBJ2-7 | TRBV4-1 | TGCGCCAGCAGCCTCACCTTGGGACAGGGAACCTACGAGCAGTACTTC | CASSLTLGQGTYEQYF
. | . | TRBJ2-5 | TRBV7-2 | TGTGCCAGCAGCCAACAACGGGGCCAAGAGACCCAGTACTTC | CASSQQRGQETQYF
. | . | TRBJ2-3 | TRBV11-3 | TGTGCCAGCAGCAATAGACAGGCTAGCACAGATACGCAGTATTTT | CASSNRQASTDTQYF
few | TRBD1 | TRBJ1-2 | TRBV18 | TGTGCCAGCTCAGGACAGGAAGGCTATGGCTACACCTTC | CASSGQEGYGYTF
. | TRBD1 | TRBJ1-1 | TRBV25-1 | TGTGCCAGCAGTGCAAGGACAGGGGTCTACACTGAAGCTTTCTTT | CASSARTGVYTEAFF
few | TRBD1 | TRBJ2-3 | TRBV27 | TGTGCCAGCACCAGGGGGCAAGGGACAGATACGCAGTATTTT | CASTRGQGTDTQYF
. | TRBD2 | TRBJ2-1 | TRBV7-6 | TGTGCCAGCAGCTTATTTCTTACAGCGGGAGGATACAATGAGCAGTTCTTC | CASSLFLTAGGYNEQFF
. | TRBD1 | TRBJ1-2 | TRBV6-1 | TGTGCCAGCCGGACAGGGTACGGTGGCTACACCTTC | CASRTGYGGYTF
. | TRBD1 | TRBJ2-1 | TRBV5-1 | TGCGCCAGCAGCCTGGGACAGGGGTCCTACAATGAGCAGTTCTTC | CASSLGQGSYNEQFF
. | . | TRBJ2-3 | TRBV3-1/TRBV3-2 | TGTGCCAGCAGCCAAGCGGGGGGCCTTACAGATACGCAGTATTTT | CASSQAGGLTDTQYF
. | TRBD2 | TRBJ2-3 | TRBV6-4 | TGTGCCAGCAGTCCGAAACTAGCGGGACGCGAATTTGGCACAGATACGCAGTATTTT | CASSPKLAGREFGTDTQYF
. | . | TRBJ2-1 | TRBV7-9 | TGTGCCAGCAGAGAGGCCTCCCGGGGATCCTACAATGAGCAGTTCTTC | CASREASRGSYNEQFF
. | TRBD1 | TRBJ2-7 | TRBV27 | TGTGCCAGCTCCCGGGACAGTTCCTACGAGCAGTACTTC | CASSRDSSYEQYF
. | . | TRBJ1-1 | TRBV28 | TGTGCCAGCTCCCCCCGACGGGGGGCAGGAGGTGCTGAAGCTTTCTTT | CASSPRRGAGGAEAFF
. | TRBD1 | TRBJ2-7 | TRBV7-2 | TGTGCCAGCAGCTCGGGGGGACAGGGGTTTTACGAGCAGTACTTC | CASSSGGQGFYEQYF
. | TRBD1 | TRBJ1-4 | TRBV29-1 | TGCAGCGTCCGGAGGGGGCTGGCGGCTAATGAAAAACTGTTTTTT | CSVRRGLAANEKLFF
few | TRBD1 | TRBJ1-2 | TRBV19 | TGTGCCAGTAGAGACAGGGGACGACTATTCCTTGGCTACACCTTC | CASRDRGRLFLGYTF
. | TRBD2 | TRBJ2-5 | TRBV4-1 | TGCGCCAGCAGCCAATGGACTAGCGGGGGGCGCATAGAGACCCAGTACTTC | CASSQWTSGGRIETQYF
. | . | TRBJ1-2 | TRBV6-2/TRBV6-3 | TGTGCCAGCAGTTACTCTGGGGCCAGATCTAACTATGGCTACACCTTC | CASSYSGARSNYGYTF
. | . | TRBJ1-5 | TRBV18 | TGTGCCAGCTCACCAGGGAGCACCTATCAGCCCCAGCATTTT | CASSPGSTYQPQHF
. | TRBD1 | TRBJ1-6 | TRBV19 | TGTGCCAGTAGTATAGGCAGAACAGGGGCGAATTCACCCCTCCACTTT | CASSIGRTGANSPLHF
. | . | TRBJ2-7 | TRBV6-5 | TGTGCCAGCAGCACAGTGGCGTCCTACGAGCAGTACTTC | CASSTVASYEQYF
once | TRBD2 | TRBJ2-1 | TRBV28 | TGTGCCAGCAGTCCCCTAGCGGGAGGAACTTACAATGAGCAGTTCTTC | CASSPLAGGTYNEQFF
many | . | TRBJ2-7 | TRBV18 | TGTGCCAGCTCACGGGAACTAGCATACGAGCAGTACTTC | CASSRELAYEQYF
. | TRBD1 | TRBJ2-2 | TRBV27 | TGTGCCACCAGCCGGGACAGGGGCACCGGGGAGCTGTTTTTT | CATSRDRGTGELFF
once | TRBD2 | TRBJ2-1 | TRBV5-1 | TGCGCCAGCAGCTTGACCGGGGAGGGAGGTGATGAGCAGTTCTTC | CASSLTGEGGDEQFF
. | . | TRBJ2-2 | TRBV7-9 | TGTGCCAGCAGCTCGTGGCAAAACACCGGGGAGCTGTTTTTT | CASSSWQNTGELFF